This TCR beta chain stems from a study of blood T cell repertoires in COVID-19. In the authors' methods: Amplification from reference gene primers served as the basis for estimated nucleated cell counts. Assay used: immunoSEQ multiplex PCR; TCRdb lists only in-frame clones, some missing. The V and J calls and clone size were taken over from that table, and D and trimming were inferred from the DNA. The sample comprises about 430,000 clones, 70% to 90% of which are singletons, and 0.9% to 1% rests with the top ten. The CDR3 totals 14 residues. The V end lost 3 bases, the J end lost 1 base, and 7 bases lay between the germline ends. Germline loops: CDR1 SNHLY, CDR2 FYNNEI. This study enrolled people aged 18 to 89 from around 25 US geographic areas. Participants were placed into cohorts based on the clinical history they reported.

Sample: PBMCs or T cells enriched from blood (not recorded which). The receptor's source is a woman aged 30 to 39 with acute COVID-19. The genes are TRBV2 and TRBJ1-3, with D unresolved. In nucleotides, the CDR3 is TGTGCCAGCAGTGACTGGCCTTCTGGAAACACCATATATTTT. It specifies CASSDWPSGNTIYF.